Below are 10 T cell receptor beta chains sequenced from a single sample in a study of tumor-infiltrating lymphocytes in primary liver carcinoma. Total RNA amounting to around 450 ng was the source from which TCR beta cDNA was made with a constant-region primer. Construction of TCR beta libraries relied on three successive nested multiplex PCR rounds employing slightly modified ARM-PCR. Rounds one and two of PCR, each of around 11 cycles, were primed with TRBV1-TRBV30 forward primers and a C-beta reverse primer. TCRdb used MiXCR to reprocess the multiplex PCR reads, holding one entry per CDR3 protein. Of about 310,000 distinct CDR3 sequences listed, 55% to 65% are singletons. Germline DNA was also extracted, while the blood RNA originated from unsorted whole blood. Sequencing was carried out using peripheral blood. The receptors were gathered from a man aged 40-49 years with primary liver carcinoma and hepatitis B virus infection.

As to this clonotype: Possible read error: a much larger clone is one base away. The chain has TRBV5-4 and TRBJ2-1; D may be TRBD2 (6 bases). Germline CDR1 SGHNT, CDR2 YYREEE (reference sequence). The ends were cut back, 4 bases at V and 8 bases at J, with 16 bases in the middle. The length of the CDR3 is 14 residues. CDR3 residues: CASSVDQTGDEQFF. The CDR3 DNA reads TGTGCCAGCAGCGTGGACCAAACGGGGGATGAGCAGTTCTTC.

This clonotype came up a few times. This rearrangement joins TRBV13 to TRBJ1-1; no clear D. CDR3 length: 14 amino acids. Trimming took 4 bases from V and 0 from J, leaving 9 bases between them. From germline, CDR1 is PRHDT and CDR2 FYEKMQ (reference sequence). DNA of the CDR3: TGTGCCAGCAGCTCCGGACGGTTGAACACTGAAGCTTTCTTT. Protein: CASSSGRLNTEAFF.

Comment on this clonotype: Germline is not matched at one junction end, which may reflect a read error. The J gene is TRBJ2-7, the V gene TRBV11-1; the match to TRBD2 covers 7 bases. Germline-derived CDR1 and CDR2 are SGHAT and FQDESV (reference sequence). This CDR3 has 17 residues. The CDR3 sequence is CASSRPALAGASYKQYF. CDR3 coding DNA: TGTGCCAGCAGCCGTCCTGCCTTGGCGGGAGCCAGCTACAAGCAGTACTTC.

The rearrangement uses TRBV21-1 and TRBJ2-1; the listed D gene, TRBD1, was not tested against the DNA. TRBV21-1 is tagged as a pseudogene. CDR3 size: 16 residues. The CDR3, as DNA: TGTGCCATCATTTCACTCGGGGGATATTCCTACAATGAGCAGTTCTTC. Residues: CAIISLGGYSYNEQFF.

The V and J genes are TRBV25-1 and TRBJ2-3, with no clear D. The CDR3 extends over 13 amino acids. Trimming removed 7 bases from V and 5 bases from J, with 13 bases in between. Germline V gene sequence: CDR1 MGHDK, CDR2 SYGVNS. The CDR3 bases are TGTGCCAGCACTCCCCGGGCCGGAGATACGCAGTATTTT. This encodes CASTPRAGDTQYF.

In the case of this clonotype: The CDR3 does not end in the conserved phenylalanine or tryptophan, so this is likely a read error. The CDR3 region is CVSSWVQGADSNQPQHL. The CDR3 bases are TGTGTCAGCAGTTGGGTTCAGGGGGCGGATAGCAATCAGCCCCAGCATCTT. The chain uses TRBV6-6 and TRBJ1-5; 8 bases align to TRBD1. In germline, CDR1 is MNHNY, CDR2 SVGAGI (reference sequence). The CDR3 is made up of 17 amino acids.

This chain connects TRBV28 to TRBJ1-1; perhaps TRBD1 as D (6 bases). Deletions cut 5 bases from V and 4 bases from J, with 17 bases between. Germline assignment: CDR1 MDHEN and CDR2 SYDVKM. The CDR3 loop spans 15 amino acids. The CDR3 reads CASSPRGRRSTEAFF. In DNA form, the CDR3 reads TGTGCCAGCAGTCCGCGGGGGCGGAGGAGCACTGAAGCTTTCTTT.

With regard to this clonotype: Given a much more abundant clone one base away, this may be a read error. The CDR3 reads CASSEAGTGQETLYF. The CDR3 DNA sequence: TGTGCCAGCAGTGAGGCCGGGACGGGGCAGGAGACCCTGTACTTC. This sequence joins TRBV6-1 and TRBJ2-5, with D perhaps being TRBD1 or TRBD2 (5 bases each). This CDR3 is 15 amino acids long. CDR1 is MNHNS, CDR2 SASEGT, per germline.

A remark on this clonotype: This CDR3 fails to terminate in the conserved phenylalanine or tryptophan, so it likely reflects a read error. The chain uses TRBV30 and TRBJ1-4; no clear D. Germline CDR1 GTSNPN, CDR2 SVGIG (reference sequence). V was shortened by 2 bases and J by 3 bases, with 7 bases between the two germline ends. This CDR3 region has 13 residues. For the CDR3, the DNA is TGTGCCTGGAGTATGGGTTCTAATGAAAAACTGTTTCTT. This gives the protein CAWSMGSNEKLFL.

The CDR3: CASSSQGTEAFF. In DNA form, the CDR3 reads TGTGCCAGCAGTTCGCAGGGGACTGAAGCTTTCTTT. The chain combines TRBV28 with TRBJ1-1; D might be TRBD1 (6 bases). The CDR3 covers 12 residues. In germline, CDR1 is MDHEN, CDR2 SYDVKM. Trimming shortened V by 4 bases and J by 5 bases, and 8 bases separated the two germline ends.